This T cell receptor beta chain was observed in a study of blood T cell repertoires in COVID-19. As for the study in general: Donors in the United States, Italy and Spain gave samples during acute or convalescent COVID-19. From T cells, B-cell-depleted T cells, or PBMCs came the material, which was cDNA or gDNA.

Seattle participants joined during active infection and were tracked over time. The ends lost 3 bases at V and 7 bases at J; junction bases unmatched: 14. The length of the CDR3 is 19 residues. Per germline, CDR1 SGDLS and CDR2 YYNGEE. Authors' processing steps: Quantification of nucleated cells was approximated via reference gene primer amplification. Data came from immunoSEQ multiplex PCR; TCRdb stores just in-frame clones and leaves some out. V, J and clone size are those of that table, while D and trimming were read from the DNA. The data show around 180,000 clones, with roughly 88% seen just once and 6.9% held by the top ten.

The receptor was derived from a man older than 75 with COVID-19, enrolled during active disease. The rearrangement uses TRBV9 and TRBJ2-3; TRBD2 matches 16 bases. The sequencing sample was made of peripheral blood. CDR3 in DNA: TGTGCCAGCAGCGCGTCGCCAGGGACTAGCGGGGGGGCCCCAAATACGCAGTATTTT. Protein: CASSASPGTSGGAPNTQYF.